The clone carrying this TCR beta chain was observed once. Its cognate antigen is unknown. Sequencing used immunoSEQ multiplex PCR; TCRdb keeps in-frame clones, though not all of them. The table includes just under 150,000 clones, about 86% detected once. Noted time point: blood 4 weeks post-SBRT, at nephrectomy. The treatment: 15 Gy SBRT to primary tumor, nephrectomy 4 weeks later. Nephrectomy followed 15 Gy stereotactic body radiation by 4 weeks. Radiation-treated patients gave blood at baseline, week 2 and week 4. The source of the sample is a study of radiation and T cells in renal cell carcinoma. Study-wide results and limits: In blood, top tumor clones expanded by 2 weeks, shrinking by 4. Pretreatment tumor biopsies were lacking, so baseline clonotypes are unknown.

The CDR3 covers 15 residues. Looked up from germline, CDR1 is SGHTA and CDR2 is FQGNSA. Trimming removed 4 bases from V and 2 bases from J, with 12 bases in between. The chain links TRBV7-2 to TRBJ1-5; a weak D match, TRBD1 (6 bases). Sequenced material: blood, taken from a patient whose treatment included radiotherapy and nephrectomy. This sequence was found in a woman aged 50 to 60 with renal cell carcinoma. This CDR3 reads CASSSQGTGNQPQHF. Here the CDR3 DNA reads TGTGCCAGCAGCTCACAGGGTACCGGCAATCAGCCCCAGCATTTT. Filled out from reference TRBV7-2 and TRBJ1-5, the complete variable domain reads GAGVSQSPSNKVTEKGKDVELRCDPISGHTALYWYRQSLGQGLEFLIYFQGNSAPDKSGLPSDRFSAERTGGSVSTLTIQRTQQEDSAVYLCASSSQGTGNQPQHFGDGTRLSIL.